The 32 T cell receptor beta chains below were found in one sample sequenced in a study of blood T cell repertoires in COVID-19. Only in-frame clones appear in the TCRdb table, and some are missing; sequencing was by immunoSEQ multiplex PCR. The profile shows about 210,000 clones, about 86% of them singletons. Sequences were obtained from PBMCs or T cells enriched from blood (not recorded which). These receptors all stem from a woman aged 45-65 years with acute COVID-19.

This clone showed up just a few times. V gene TRBV28 combines with J gene TRBJ1-4; D may be TRBD1 (6 bases). The germline V gene has CDR1 MDHEN and CDR2 SYDVKM. Trimming pared 5 bases from V and 6 bases from J, leaving 16 bases between. This CDR3 has 15 residues. The CDR3 region has the DNA TGTGCCAGCAGTCCGCCCCGGGGGGCAGATGAAAAACTGTTTTTT. It yields the protein CASSPPRGADEKLFF.

V gene TRBV7-8 combines with J gene TRBJ1-6; TRBD1 might be the D (5 bases). CDR1 SGHVS and CDR2 FQNEAQ come from the germline V gene. This CDR3 comprises 17 residues. The V end was cut by 5 bases, the J end by 6 bases, with 20 bases between. The CDR3 loop is CASSEAQGFLLNSPLHF. CDR3 bases: TGTGCCAGCAGCGAAGCCCAGGGATTCTTACTTAATTCACCCCTCCACTTT.

On this clone: Sequence at one end of the junction differs from germline and may be a read error. This chain joins TRBV2 and TRBJ2-5; 10 positions match TRBD2. The germline CDR1 and CDR2 sequences are SNHLY and FYNNEI. The CDR3 is 15 residues long. The CDR3 reads CASREGTSVQETQYF. The CDR3 DNA sequence: TGTGCCAGCAGGGAAGGGACTAGCGTCCAAGAGACCCAGTACTTC.

V is TRBV11-2 and J is TRBJ2-1, with D perhaps TRBD1 (6 bases). The CDR3 has 12 residues. V shed 1 base and J shed 14 bases, with 12 bases lying between them. CDR1 is SGHAT and CDR2 is FQNNGV in the germline V gene. In DNA, the CDR3 is TGTGCCAGCAGCTTAGTACAGGGCCATGAGTTCTTC. Its translation: CASSLVQGHEFF.

CDR3 in amino acids: CASSLGARTDTQYF. CDR3 nucleotide sequence: TGCGCCAGCAGCTTGGGGGCTCGCACAGATACGCAGTATTTT. V gene TRBV5-1 combines with J gene TRBJ2-3; D gene ambiguous. The germline CDR1 and CDR2 sequences are SGHRS and YFSETQ. The CDR3 covers 14 residues. V was cut by 0 bases and J by 1 base, with 6 bases left in between.

V and J are TRBV6-5 and TRBJ2-1, with 9 bases lining up with TRBD1. The length of the CDR3 is 14 residues. With V trimmed by 7 bases and J by 9 bases, 10 bases remained unmatched. From germline, CDR1 is MNHEY and CDR2 SVGAGI. The CDR3 bases are TGTGCCAGCATCCCGGGACAGGGTGCCAGTGAGCAGTTCTTC. Translating gives CASIPGQGASEQFF.

This clone was observed a single time. The chain is built from TRBV14 and TRBJ1-6; a possible D gene is TRBD1 (5 bases). The ends were cut back, 0 bases at V and 6 bases at J, with 9 bases in the middle. CDR1 and CDR2 from the germline V gene are SGHDN and FVKESK. This CDR3 has 15 amino acids. CDR3 nucleotides: TGTGCCAGCAGCCAAGACGGGAGGGGTAATTCACCCCTCCACTTT. This sequence encodes CASSQDGRGNSPLHF.

This clone was detected ten times or more. The rearrangement joins TRBV6-5 to TRBJ1-2; 9 bases are a match to TRBD1. Germline V lookup: CDR1 MNHEY, CDR2 SVGAGI. The CDR3 spans 15 residues. Trimming took 4 bases from V and 2 from J; bases not matched to a gene: 5. The CDR3 nucleotides are TGTGCCAGCAGTTCGGGGACAGGGAAAAACTATGGCTACACCTTC. This encodes CASSSGTGKNYGYTF.

This clone was counted many times. The rearrangement joins TRBV19 to TRBJ2-6; D uncertain. The CDR3 runs to 16 residues. Between the trimmed V and J ends, which lost 2 bases and 0 bases, there was a span of 8 bases. Germline CDR1 reads LNHDA; CDR2 reads SQIVND (reference sequence). CDR3: CASSISANSGANVLTF. The CDR3 DNA reads as TGTGCCAGTAGTATATCAGCGAACTCTGGGGCCAACGTCCTGACTTTC.

This clone is a singleton in its sample. The chain carries TRBV9 and TRBJ2-1, with no clear D. The V gene lost 4 bases and the J gene lost 3 bases, with 11 bases spanning the gap. This CDR3 is 14 amino acids long. Germline assignment: CDR1 SGDLS and CDR2 YYNGEE. The CDR3 protein is CASSPQSLYNEQFF. CDR3 coding DNA: TGTGCCAGCAGCCCTCAAAGCCTCTACAATGAGCAGTTCTTC. Based on the CDR3 plus reference TRBV9 and TRBJ2-1, the full variable domain is DSGVTQTPKHLITATGQRVTLRCSPRSGDLSVYWYQQSLDQGLQFLIQYYNGEERAKGNILERFSAQQFPDLHSELNLSSLELGDSALYFCASSPQSLYNEQFFGPGTRLTVL.

The rearrangement joins TRBV5-1 to TRBJ1-2; D gene unclear. Trimming stripped 6 bases from V and 4 bases from J, with 13 bases between. The CDR3 sequence is 13 residues long. Germline values: CDR1 SGHRS, CDR2 YFSETQ. The CDR3 nucleotides are TGCGCCAGCAACTCAGGAGGGCCCTATGGCTACACCTTC. Translated, it gives CASNSGGPYGYTF.

The chain combines TRBV19 with TRBJ2-7; 7 nucleotides match TRBD1. Germline values: CDR1 LNHDA, CDR2 SQIVND (reference sequence). CDR3 size: 13 residues. J was trimmed by 3 bases and V by 8 bases; bases with no gene match: 7. The CDR3 DNA follows: TGTGCCAGTGGCGTCGGACAGGTCTACGAGCAGTACTTC. Translated, it gives CASGVGQVYEQYF.

This CDR3 is CATRTGNDQPQHF. The CDR3 nucleotides read TGTGCCACCCGGACAGGGAACGATCAGCCCCAGCATTTT. This chain connects TRBV10-3 to TRBJ1-5; TRBD1 agrees at 8 bases. This CDR3 region has 13 residues. From germline, CDR1 is ENHRY and CDR2 SYGVKD. Losses at the gene ends were 10 bases for V and 5 bases for J; bases not matched to a gene: 7.

A word on this clone: Additional DNA sequences in this sample encode the identical CDR3. V usage is TRBV6-5 and J usage is TRBJ1-6, with TRBD1 matching 9 bases. The V segment lost 6 bases and the J segment 5 bases; nucleotides outside the gene matches: 2. This CDR3 has 14 residues. The germline CDR1 and CDR2 sequences are MNHEY and SVGAGI. This chain's CDR3 is CASRGQGNNSPLHF. CDR3 sequence (DNA): TGTGCCAGCAGAGGACAGGGGAATAATTCACCCCTCCACTTT.

The chain joins TRBV5-5 to TRBJ2-5; 11 bases agree with TRBD1. From germline, CDR1 is SGHKS and CDR2 YYEKEE (reference sequence). The CDR3 contains 13 residues. The J segment lost 4 bases and the V segment lost 10 bases, leaving 6 bases of the junction unmatched. CDR3 protein: CACGQGARETQYF. CDR3 nucleotide sequence: TGTGCCTGTGGACAGGGGGCGCGAGAGACCCAGTACTTC. Combining the CDR3 with reference TRBV5-5 and TRBJ2-5 gives the whole variable domain DAGVTQSPTHLIKTRGQQVTLRCSPISGHKSVSWYQQVLGQGPQFIFQYYEKEERGRGNFPDRFSARQFPNYSSELNVNALLLGDSALYLCACGQGARETQYFGPGTRLLVL.

The chain carries TRBV3-1 (or the pseudogene TRBV3-2) and TRBJ2-3, with 9 bases that match TRBD2. The CDR3 loop spans 16 amino acids. V shed 1 base and J 9 bases; nucleotides not matched to a gene: 11. The germline V gene has CDR1 LGHDT and CDR2 YNNKEL (reference sequence). As DNA, the CDR3 is TGTGCCAGCAGCCAAGGCGGGGTAGCGGGAGTTAACACGCAGTATTTT. Encoded protein: CASSQGGVAGVNTQYF.

The chain combines TRBV6-5 with TRBJ1-5; TRBD1 aligns across 7 bases. CDR1 and CDR2 (germline): MNHEY, SVGAGI. The CDR3 extends over 16 amino acids. V lost 4 bases to trimming and J lost 0 bases; unmatched junction nucleotides: 6. CDR3 in amino acids: CASSFPGTDSNQPQHF. Written as DNA, the CDR3 is TGTGCCAGCAGTTTCCCCGGGACAGATAGCAATCAGCCCCAGCATTTT.

The chain has TRBV11-3 and TRBJ2-5, with D perhaps matching TRBD1 (7 bases). Germline loops: CDR1 SGHNT, CDR2 YENEEA. Trimming took off 7 bases at V and 4 bases at J, with 16 bases between the two ends. The CDR3 is 14 amino acids. CDR3 bases: TGTGCCAGCAACCAGGGGGGAATCGGAGAGACCCAGTACTTC. Translation gives CASNQGGIGETQYF.

This chain uses TRBV18 with TRBJ1-5; a possible D gene is TRBD1 (5 bases). Germline V lookup: CDR1 KGHSH, CDR2 LQKENI. The V gene lost 2 bases and the J gene lost 0 bases, with 11 bases spanning the gap. This CDR3 comprises 16 residues. Here the CDR3 DNA reads TGTGCCAGCTCACCAGGGCAGGGCTATAGCAATCAGCCCCAGCATTTT. As protein: CASSPGQGYSNQPQHF. The whole variable domain, remainder taken from reference TRBV18 and TRBJ1-5, is NAGVMQNPRHLVRRRGQEARLRCSPMKGHSHVYWYRQLPEEGLKFMVYLQKENIIDESGMPKERFSAEFPKEGPSILRIQQVVRGDSAAYFCASSPGQGYSNQPQHFGDGTRLSIL.

The chain carries TRBV3-1 (or the pseudogene TRBV3-2) and TRBJ1-4; D remains unclear. This CDR3 is built from 16 residues. Between the trimmed V and J ends, which lost 2 bases and 2 bases, there was a span of 12 bases. Germline loops: CDR1 LGHDT, CDR2 YNNKEL (reference sequence). The CDR3 here is CASSQFSATTNEKLFF. In DNA, the CDR3 is TGTGCCAGCAGCCAATTTAGCGCTACCACTAATGAAAAACTGTTTTTT.

The chain is built from TRBV29-1 and TRBJ2-1; 7 bases fit TRBD2. With 6 bases clipped from V and 8 bases from J, the junction kept 10 bases outside the gene matches. Germline values: CDR1 SQVTM, CDR2 ANQGSEA. The length of the CDR3 is 13 residues. The CDR3 loop is CSVLGGFTDEQFF. As DNA, the CDR3 is TGCAGCGTCCTGGGGGGGTTTACGGATGAGCAGTTCTTC.

The sample holds one count of this clone. The chain links TRBV28 to TRBJ1-2; 8 nucleotides match TRBD1. Germline-derived CDR1 and CDR2 are MDHEN and SYDVKM. This CDR3 has 14 residues. V lost 5 bases to trimming and J lost 2 bases; unmatched junction nucleotides: 4. The CDR3 DNA sequence: TGTGCCAGCAGTCCAGGGGGCCAAAACTATGGCTACACCTTC. Translating it yields CASSPGGQNYGYTF.

The V gene is TRBV5-5, the J gene TRBJ1-4; 10 bases align to TRBD1. Trimming took 5 bases from V and 2 from J; bases not matched to a gene: 15. The CDR3 spans 19 residues. Germline lookup yields CDR1 SGHKS and CDR2 YYEKEE (reference sequence). The CDR3 nucleotides are TGTGCCAGCAGTCTACGGACAGGGGGAGACTTGGGGACTAATGAAAAACTGTTTTTT. Translated: CASSLRTGGDLGTNEKLFF.

The sample holds one count of this clone. This chain uses TRBV5-1 with TRBJ2-7; 7 nucleotides line up with TRBD1. Germline V gene lookup returns CDR1 SGHRS and CDR2 YFSETQ. V shed 3 bases, J shed 4 bases, and the junction held 4 bases outside the gene matches. This CDR3 region has 13 residues. CDR3: CASSSQGVYEQYF. The CDR3 nucleotides are TGCGCCAGCAGCTCCCAGGGGGTATACGAGCAGTACTTC.

This chain connects TRBV10-3 to TRBJ1-6, with D possibly being TRBD1 (6 bases). In germline, CDR1 is ENHRY, CDR2 SYGVKD. This CDR3 region has 16 residues. Trimming left V 3 bases short and J 0 bases short, with 9 bases between. CDR3 residues: CAISDRGGSYNSPLHF. The DNA of the CDR3 is TGTGCCATCAGTGACAGGGGCGGCTCCTATAATTCACCCCTCCACTTT.

The chain is built from TRBV2 and TRBJ2-1; perhaps TRBD1 as D (5 bases). V lost 9 bases, J lost 2 bases, and 14 bases lay in between. CDR3 length: 14 amino acids. CDR1 and CDR2 from the germline V gene are SNHLY and FYNNEI. In nucleotides, the CDR3 is TGTGCCAGTCAGAGACAGTTTCCCTACAATGAGCAGTTCTTC. Its translation is CASQRQFPYNEQFF.

The gene calls are TRBV6-5 and TRBJ1-5; D is unclear. The CDR3 is 14 amino acids. V dropped 6 bases and J dropped 0 bases, with 9 bases sitting between them. Germline V gene data show CDR1 as MNHEY and CDR2 as SVGAGI. The CDR3 here is CASRAGYSNQPQHF. CDR3 coding DNA: TGTGCCAGCAGAGCGGGTTATAGCAATCAGCCCCAGCATTTT.

This clone was counted a few times. The DNA of the CDR3 is TGTGCCAGCAGTTCTAGGACAGGGTTCACAGATACGCAGTATTTT. Protein sequence: CASSSRTGFTDTQYF. The gene calls are TRBV6-5 and TRBJ2-3; 8 nucleotides agree with TRBD1. The CDR3 covers 15 residues. The V and J ends lost 4 bases and 2 bases, in that order; junction bases with no gene match: 5. CDR1 is MNHEY, CDR2 SVGAGI, per germline.

This clone was detected once. The V and J genes are TRBV28 and TRBJ2-2; D perhaps matches TRBD1 (5 bases). V lost 0 bases to trimming and J lost 1 base, with 15 bases between them. Germline V lookup: CDR1 MDHEN, CDR2 SYDVKM. This CDR3 spans 18 amino acids. In DNA, the CDR3 is TGTGCCAGCAGTTTATGGCCCTCCCGGCAGGGGAACACCGGGGAGCTGTTTTTT. It translates to CASSLWPSRQGNTGELFF.

The count of this clone is one. The rearrangement links TRBV20-1 to TRBJ1-2, with no clear D. This CDR3 is 12 amino acids long. Germline V gene sequence: CDR1 DFQATT, CDR2 SNEGSKA (reference sequence). V shed 3 bases and J shed 7 bases, with 12 bases lying between them. DNA of the CDR3: TGCAGTGCTAGTTCTTCCTCGGTTGGCTACACCTTC. This translates into CSASSSSVGYTF.

This clone was counted many times. The J gene is TRBJ1-1, the V gene TRBV19, with 11 bases identical to TRBD1. Trimming cost V 6 bases and J 1 base; bases outside gene matches: 16. The CDR3 is made up of 19 amino acids. CDR1 is LNHDA, CDR2 SQIVND, per germline (reference sequence). CDR3 amino acids: CASSPPVRTGGRRNTEAFF. The CDR3, as DNA: TGTGCCAGTAGCCCCCCCGTCCGGACAGGGGGCCGTAGGAACACTGAAGCTTTCTTT.

The count of this clone is one. This chain links TRBV19 with TRBJ2-2, with TRBD2 matching over 7 bases. The CDR3 has 15 residues. Germline-derived CDR1 and CDR2 are LNHDA and SQIVND (reference sequence). V was clipped by 1 base and J by 3 bases; unmatched bases: 2. Written as DNA, the CDR3 is TGTGCCAGTAGTATAGGGCGGGGGTACACCGGGGAGCTGTTTTTT. This translates into CASSIGRGYTGELFF.